Shown below are 23 T cell receptor beta chains from a single sample sequenced in a study of T cell repertoires in cytomegalovirus infection. Via MiXCR, TCRdb re-called the reads, giving one row per CDR3 protein. Altogether roughly 860,000 distinct CDR3 sequences are present, around a third being singletons, with the ten largest covering 9.5% to 15%. No antigen is known for these receptors. The source material was cultured CD8+ T cells from PBMCs, sampled from culture after CMV antigen stimulation. The receptors were gathered from a human donor in good health (CMV status not recorded). Some clones in this sample may be carry-over from other donors' samples.

This clonotype has at least ten counts. J is TRBJ2-3 and V is TRBV7-2; TRBD1 agrees at 9 bases. The J segment lost 2 bases and the V segment lost 2 bases, leaving 2 bases of the junction unmatched. CDR1 is SGHTA, CDR2 FQGNSA, per germline. This CDR3 region has 15 residues. The CDR3 spells CASSLRDRATDTQYF. The CDR3 nucleotides read TGTGCCAGCAGCTTAAGGGACAGGGCCACAGATACGCAGTATTTT.

This clonotype was recorded many times. This chain connects TRBV7-8 to TRBJ2-5; D is unclear. CDR3 size: 16 residues. With 3 bases removed from V and 1 base from J, the gap between germline ends came to 15 bases. Germline CDR1 reads SGHVS; CDR2 reads FQNEAQ. The chain's CDR3 is CASSFWKGDPQETQYF. The CDR3 region has the DNA TGTGCCAGCAGCTTTTGGAAGGGCGACCCCCAAGAGACCCAGTACTTC. The full variable domain, its missing parts supplied by reference TRBV7-8 and TRBJ2-5, is GAGVSQSPRYKVAKRGQDVALRCDPISGHVSLFWYQQALGQGPEFLTYFQNEAQLDKSGLPSDRFFAERPEGSVSTLKIQRTQQEDSAVYLCASSFWKGDPQETQYFGPGTRLLVL.

The chain couples TRBV6-5 to TRBJ1-1; D gene unclear. CDR3 length equals 16 residues. Germline-derived CDR1 and CDR2 are MNHEY and SVGAGI. Trimming shortened V by 4 bases and J by 0 bases, and 15 bases separated the two germline ends. The CDR3 region is CASSSGNSPLNTEAFF. In DNA, the CDR3 is TGTGCCAGCAGTTCAGGCAACTCACCCCTGAACACTGAAGCTTTCTTT.

This clonotype was picked up a small number of times. This chain uses TRBV12-3 or TRBV12-4 with TRBJ1-2, with 10 bases lining up with TRBD1. The CDR3 contains 15 residues. V lost 6 bases and J lost 7; bases outside the gene matches: 11. CDR3 loop: CASSHSRTGGSGYTF. CDR3 nucleotides: TGTGCCAGCAGCCATTCTCGGACAGGGGGTTCTGGCTACACCTTC.

This chain uses TRBV29-1 with TRBJ2-3; 7 bases agree with TRBD1. The CDR3 is made up of 13 amino acids. CDR1 SQVTM and CDR2 ANQGSEA come from the germline V gene. V lost 7 bases, J lost 5 bases, and 9 bases stayed unmatched. In nucleotides, the CDR3 is TGCAGCGCTGATGGGACAGCCCAAGATACGCAGTATTTT. This codes for CSADGTAQDTQYF.

The chain uses TRBV27 and TRBJ2-2, with a possible D match to TRBD2 (5 bases). Trimming cost V 5 bases and J 4 bases, with 14 bases left between them. Germline V gene data show CDR1 as MNHEY and CDR2 as SMNVEV (reference sequence). The CDR3 is 15 residues long. The CDR3 nucleotides are TGTGCCAGCAGTCTACACGGGGTCGGCACCGGGGAGCTGTTTTTT. Encoded protein: CASSLHGVGTGELFF.

This clonotype was seen a few times. The chain has TRBV4-3 and TRBJ2-1; 8 nucleotides align to TRBD2. The V gene's germline CDR1 is LGHNA and CDR2 YSLEER. V shed 0 bases and J 9 bases; nucleotides not matched to a gene: 16. CDR3 size: 18 residues. CDR3 protein: CASSQDTGGGVPYGEQFF. CDR3 DNA sequence: TGCGCCAGCAGCCAAGATACGGGAGGGGGGGTCCCATATGGTGAGCAGTTCTTC.

The chain couples TRBV4-1 to TRBJ1-1; no clear D gene. V was cut by 4 bases and J by 10 bases, with 19 bases left in between. Per germline, CDR1 MGHRA and CDR2 YSYEKL. The CDR3 is 14 residues long. CDR3 sequence: CASSLPSGAEGAFF. Here the CDR3 DNA reads TGCGCCAGCAGCCTCCCCTCGGGCGCCGAGGGAGCTTTCTTT.

This clonotype was found many times. This chain uses TRBV12-3 or TRBV12-4 with TRBJ1-2; D unresolved. V was trimmed by 3 bases and J by 3 bases, leaving 14 bases between them. There are 15 residues in the CDR3. CDR3 in amino acids: CASSFSNTPYYGYTF. The CDR3 nucleotides read TGTGCCAGCAGTTTCTCGAACACCCCCTACTATGGCTACACCTTC.

The sample holds a few counts of this clonotype. The chain joins TRBV12-3 or TRBV12-4 to TRBJ2-5; 9 bases agree with TRBD2. V trimming: 5 bases; J trimming: 6 bases; junction bases outside the gene matches: 4. CDR3 length: 13 residues. This CDR3 is CASSPAGGQTQYF. Here the CDR3 DNA reads TGTGCCAGCAGTCCCGCGGGGGGGCAGACCCAGTACTTC.

This clonotype has only a few counts. V is TRBV6-6 and J is TRBJ2-1, with D possibly being TRBD2 (6 bases). The length of the CDR3 is 15 residues. With 7 bases removed from V and 2 bases from J, the gap between germline ends came to 15 bases. Germline assignment: CDR1 MNHNY and CDR2 SVGAGI (reference sequence). Written as DNA, the CDR3 is TGTGCCAGCACCCCGTTAGGGACTGCCTACAATGAGCAGTTCTTC. Encoded protein: CASTPLGTAYNEQFF.

This clonotype showed up just a few times. The chain recombines TRBV12-5 with TRBJ1-1; possible D gene TRBD1, 5 bases. Germline CDR1 reads LGHNT; CDR2 reads FRNRAP. Trimming cost V 4 bases and J 5 bases, with 14 bases left between them. This CDR3 region has 14 residues. CDR3 coding DNA: TGTGCTAGTGGTTGGGGGGGAGATAGGACTGAAGCTTTCTTT. Its translation is CASGWGGDRTEAFF.

This clonotype was counted a few times. The chain employs TRBV7-8 and TRBJ1-1; 9 bases are shared with TRBD1. The CDR3 has 19 amino acids. CDR1 and CDR2 (germline): SGHVS, FQNEAQ. The J segment lost 3 bases and the V segment lost 5 bases, leaving 19 bases of the junction unmatched. The CDR3 protein is CASSPRDYRGRRSDTEAFF. In DNA form, the CDR3 reads TGTGCCAGCAGCCCGCGGGATTACAGGGGGCGCCGATCGGACACTGAAGCTTTCTTT.

Note on this clonotype: Being one base from a much bigger clone, this may be a read error. The rearrangement links TRBV7-6 to TRBJ1-1, with TRBD1 as a possible D gene (6 bases). The CDR3 has 16 residues. Germline lookup yields CDR1 SGHVS and CDR2 FNYEAQ. For the CDR3, the DNA is TGTGTCAGCAGCTTATTGTCGGGACACTCGAACACTGAAGCTTTCTTT. It is translated as CVSSLLSGHSNTEAFF.

Comments on this clonotype: Likely a read error: the CDR3 ends without its conserved phenylalanine or tryptophan. It is unclear where the CDR3 begins or ends on the DNA, so no DNA is shown, and the CDR3 is as TCRdb lists it. The chain links TRBV12-3 or TRBV12-4 to TRBJ2-1; the table's D call, TRBD1, was not checked against the DNA. Counting both end residues, the CDR3 totals 17 amino acids. The CDR3 protein is CASSLGGTGVSVAGLGI.

The V and J genes are TRBV12-5 and TRBJ1-1; D might be TRBD1 (5 bases). Germline CDR1 reads LGHNT; CDR2 reads FRNRAP. Deletions cut 6 bases from V and 1 base from J, with 18 bases between. There are 16 residues in the CDR3. CDR3 residues: CASGWGRDGANTEAFF. CDR3 nucleotides: TGTGCTAGTGGCTGGGGGAGGGACGGAGCGAACACTGAAGCTTTCTTT.

This clonotype was detected a few times. Here the CDR3 DNA reads TGCGCCAGCAGCCAAGATCCCCCTCTAGCGGGGGGTACGGATGAGCAGTTCTTC. Translation: CASSQDPPLAGGTDEQFF. The chain combines TRBV4-3 with TRBJ2-1; 11 bases are a match to TRBD2. V lost 0 bases, J lost 8 bases, and 12 bases stayed unmatched. This CDR3 has 18 amino acids. CDR1 and CDR2 (germline): LGHNA, YSLEER.

This clonotype has only a few counts. The chain employs TRBV14 and TRBJ2-6; perhaps TRBD2 as D (5 bases). V lost 2 bases and J 0 bases, leaving 14 bases between the germline ends. Germline loops: CDR1 SGHDN, CDR2 FVKESK. This CDR3 contains 18 residues. The CDR3 region is CASSQTVRAGSGANVLTF. The DNA of the CDR3 is TGTGCCAGCAGCCAAACTGTACGGGCGGGCTCTGGGGCCAACGTCCTGACTTTC. Full variable domain (rest looked up from reference TRBV14 and TRBJ2-6): EAGVTQFPSHSVIEKGQTVTLRCDPISGHDNLYWYRRVMGKEIKFLLHFVKESKQDESGMPNNRFLAERTGGTYSTLKVQPAELEDSGVYFCASSQTVRAGSGANVLTFGAGSRLTVL.

This chain's CDR3 is CASSLTGRWDQPQHF. Written as DNA, the CDR3 is TGTGCCAGCAGCTTGACAGGACGCTGGGATCAGCCCCAGCATTTT. The chain employs TRBV12-3 or TRBV12-4 and TRBJ1-5; TRBD1 might be the D (6 bases). V lost 6 bases and J lost 5, with 17 bases in between. This CDR3 is 15 amino acids long.

This chain links TRBV12-3 or TRBV12-4 with TRBJ2-5; 15 bases are a match to TRBD2. V dropped 5 bases and J dropped 5; count of bases not matched to a gene: 6. The CDR3 loop spans 16 amino acids. The CDR3 coding sequence is TGTGCCAGCAGTACCGGGACTAGCGGGGGGTTTGAGACCCAGTACTTC. Its protein product is CASSTGTSGGFETQYF.

V usage is TRBV14 and J usage is TRBJ1-2; D gene uncertain. This CDR3 is 16 amino acids long. V was pared by 1 base and J by 0 bases, with 12 bases between. Germline V lookup: CDR1 SGHDN, CDR2 FVKESK. In DNA form, the CDR3 reads TGTGCCAGCAGCCAAGCACCTGGGGAAGCTAACTATGGCTACACCTTC. Translated: CASSQAPGEANYGYTF.

The rearrangement joins TRBV6-2 or TRBV6-3 to TRBJ2-3; no firm D call. The CDR3 runs to 17 residues. V shed 0 bases and J shed 2 bases, with 15 bases lying between them. CDR1 is MNHEY, CDR2 SVGEGT, per germline. This chain's CDR3 is CASSYSPRMEFTDTQYF. The CDR3 DNA reads as TGTGCCAGCAGTTACTCCCCTCGCATGGAATTCACAGATACGCAGTATTTT.

In nucleotides, the CDR3 is TGTGCCAGCAGACCATCCGGGACAGGGGGCGTTTCGGCCTATGGCTACACCTTC. Translated: CASRPSGTGGVSAYGYTF. The chain recombines TRBV12-3 or TRBV12-4 with TRBJ1-2, with TRBD1 identical over 12 bases. The CDR3 has 18 amino acids. The ends lost 6 bases at V and 4 bases at J; junction bases unmatched: 15.